The 23 T cell receptor beta chains given below trace back to one sample, sequenced in a study of cytomegalovirus exposure and HLA in healthy donors. The assay was immunoSEQ multiplex PCR, and TCRdb's table has in-frame clones only and misses some. The table lists hundreds of thousands of clones, 90% of them singletons, with roughly 3% in the top ten. Sequenced: PBMCs. The receptors here all came from a woman aged 25 to 39 in good health and CMV-seronegative.

The CDR3 nucleotides are TGTGCCAGCAGCCCGATACTAGCGGACAATGAGCAGTTCTTC. Protein sequence: CASSPILADNEQFF. The gene calls are TRBV7-9 and TRBJ2-1, with TRBD2 identical over 8 bases. Germline CDR1 is SEHNR and CDR2 is FQNEAQ (reference sequence). This CDR3 has 14 residues. The junction had 5 bases not matched to a gene; V was cut back by 5 bases and J by 5 bases.

The chain carries TRBV9 and TRBJ2-1, with TRBD2 matching 14 bases. Trimming at V came to 4 bases and at J to 3 bases, leaving 6 bases not matched to a gene. The germline V gene encodes CDR1 SGDLS and CDR2 YYNGEE. This CDR3 comprises 17 residues. The CDR3 bases are TGTGCCAGCAGCCCATCCGGGACTAGCGGGAGCTACAATGAGCAGTTCTTC. This gives the protein CASSPSGTSGSYNEQFF. Full variable domain (remainder filled in from reference TRBV9 and TRBJ2-1): DSGVTQTPKHLITATGQRVTLRCSPRSGDLSVYWYQQSLDQGLQFLIQYYNGEERAKGNILERFSAQQFPDLHSELNLSSLELGDSALYFCASSPSGTSGSYNEQFFGPGTRLTVL.

The J gene is TRBJ2-6, the V gene TRBV9, with TRBD2 matching 11 bases. From germline, CDR1 is SGDLS and CDR2 YYNGEE. This CDR3 has 19 residues. The J segment lost 0 bases and the V segment lost 5 bases, leaving 10 bases of the junction unmatched. The CDR3 DNA sequence: TGTGCCAGCAGTAGAACTAGCGGGAGAGGGGACTCTGGGGCCAACGTCCTGACTTTC. It is translated as CASSRTSGRGDSGANVLTF.

The chain recombines TRBV5-1 with TRBJ2-1, with 11 positions matching TRBD2. The CDR3 runs to 16 residues. J gave up 1 base and V 1 base, and 1 base lay outside the gene matches. Germline values: CDR1 SGHRS, CDR2 YFSETQ. The CDR3: CASSLRLAGSYNEQFF. The CDR3, as DNA: TGCGCCAGCAGCTTGCGACTAGCGGGGTCCTACAATGAGCAGTTCTTC.

Only a few counts were recorded for this clone. This rearrangement joins TRBV28 to TRBJ2-7; unclear D gene. The germline V and J ends were trimmed by 6 bases and 0 bases, with 9 bases remaining between them. The CDR3 is 13 residues long. Germline V gives CDR1 MDHEN, CDR2 SYDVKM. For the CDR3, the DNA is TGTGCCAGCAGAAACCAGGACTCCTACGAGCAGTACTTC. As protein: CASRNQDSYEQYF.

The chain joins TRBV29-1 to TRBJ2-3; D is unclear. This CDR3 is 13 amino acids long. CDR1 and CDR2 (germline): SQVTM, ANQGSEA. The ends were cut back, 7 bases at V and 2 bases at J, with 13 bases in the middle. CDR3 in amino acids: CSGGGQATDTQYF. Here the CDR3 DNA reads TGCAGCGGAGGTGGGCAGGCCACAGATACGCAGTATTTT.

The chain recombines TRBV6-1 with TRBJ2-7; D is uncertain. The V gene lost 0 bases and the J gene lost 0 bases, with 9 bases spanning the gap. Germline V gene data show CDR1 as MNHNS and CDR2 as SASEGT. This CDR3 is 15 amino acids long. Written as DNA, the CDR3 is TGTGCCAGCAGTGAAGCTGGCGTCAGCTCCTACGAGCAGTACTTC. Translated: CASSEAGVSSYEQYF.

J is TRBJ2-7 and V is TRBV18; tentative D call: TRBD1 (6 bases). The CDR3 has 14 residues. Per germline, CDR1 KGHSH and CDR2 LQKENI. Trimming shortened V by 4 bases and J by 4 bases, and 14 bases separated the two germline ends. CDR3 region: CASSRVDRGYEQYF. Here the CDR3 DNA reads TGTGCCAGCTCACGGGTGGACAGAGGATACGAGCAGTACTTC. The entire variable domain, with the rest obtained from reference TRBV18 and TRBJ2-7, is as follows: NAGVMQNPRHLVRRRGQEARLRCSPMKGHSHVYWYRQLPEEGLKFMVYLQKENIIDESGMPKERFSAEFPKEGPSILRIQQVVRGDSAAYFCASSRVDRGYEQYFGPGTRLTVT.

The gene calls are TRBV19 and TRBJ2-7; maybe TRBD1 (5 bases). Germline V gene lookup returns CDR1 LNHDA and CDR2 SQIVND (reference sequence). V lost 4 bases to trimming and J lost 6 bases, with 13 bases between them. The CDR3 loop spans 13 amino acids. DNA of the CDR3: TGTGCCAGTAGTAGAAGCCGCAGGGTCGAGCAGTACTTC. Protein product: CASSRSRRVEQYF.

V and J are TRBV28 and TRBJ1-4; 8 nucleotides align to TRBD1. J was trimmed by 1 base and V by 6 bases; bases with no gene match: 4. The CDR3 runs 15 residues. Germline CDR1 is MDHEN and CDR2 is SYDVKM. CDR3 in amino acids: CASSFDRGTNEKLFF. CDR3 nucleotides: TGTGCCAGCAGCTTTGACAGGGGAACTAATGAAAAACTGTTTTTT. Drawing the rest from reference TRBV28 and TRBJ1-4, the complete variable domain is DVKVTQSSRYLVKRTGEKVFLECVQDMDHENMFWYRQDPGLGLRLIYFSYDVKMKEKGDIPEGYSVSREKKERFSLILESASTNQTSMYLCASSFDRGTNEKLFFGSGTQLSVL.

V and J are TRBV27 and TRBJ2-1, with 8 bases fitting TRBD1. CDR1 MNHEY and CDR2 SMNVEV come from the germline V gene (reference sequence). With V trimmed by 8 bases and J by 5 bases, 8 bases remained unmatched. The CDR3 consists of 14 residues. The CDR3 region has the DNA TGTGCCAGCTCCCCGACAGGGGAGGACAATGAGCAGTTCTTC. Amino acids: CASSPTGEDNEQFF.

Turning to this clone: This sample includes further DNA sequences coding for the same CDR3. The genes are TRBV9 and TRBJ2-2; D not certain. Between the trimmed V and J ends, which lost 0 bases and 8 bases, there was a span of 5 bases. Germline V lookup: CDR1 SGDLS, CDR2 YYNGEE. CDR3 length: 12 residues. CDR3 nucleotides: TGTGCCAGCAGCGTAGATGTAGGGGAGCTGTTTTTT. This encodes CASSVDVGELFF. Supplemented by reference TRBV9 and TRBJ2-2, the full variable domain reads DSGVTQTPKHLITATGQRVTLRCSPRSGDLSVYWYQQSLDQGLQFLIQYYNGEERAKGNILERFSAQQFPDLHSELNLSSLELGDSALYFCASSVDVGELFFGEGSRLTVL.

The gene calls are TRBV7-8 and TRBJ2-7; D gene ambiguous. V lost 1 base and J lost 3, with 7 bases in between. The CDR3 has 13 amino acids. CDR1 is SGHVS and CDR2 is FQNEAQ in the germline V gene. The CDR3 sequence is CASSLDPIYEQYF. The CDR3, as DNA: TGTGCCAGCAGCTTAGATCCGATCTACGAGCAGTACTTC.

The genes are TRBV7-9 and TRBJ2-3; TRBD2 is a possible D gene (9 bases). Trimming pared 7 bases from V and 1 base from J, leaving 27 bases between. The CDR3 extends over 19 amino acids. Germline loops: CDR1 SEHNR, CDR2 FQNEAQ (reference sequence). CDR3 loop: CASNEDRAGLATRTDTQYF. The DNA for the CDR3 is TGTGCCAGCAACGAGGACAGGGCTGGACTAGCGACTCGCACAGATACGCAGTATTTT.

The rearrangement uses TRBV29-1 and TRBJ2-1; the D gene could be TRBD1 or TRBD2 (5 bases each). Germline loops: CDR1 SQVTM, CDR2 ANQGSEA. V was clipped by 7 bases and J by 15 bases, with 16 bases between them. The CDR3 has 10 residues. CDR3 nucleotide sequence: TGCAGCGGGGGCATGGAGGATCGGTTCTTC. Its translation is CSGGMEDRFF.

This rearrangement joins TRBV4-3 to TRBJ2-1; 8 bases map to TRBD2. The junction had 7 bases not matched to a gene; V was cut back by 1 base and J by 11 bases. The CDR3 is 14 residues long. Germline V gene data show CDR1 as LGHNA and CDR2 as YSLEER. The CDR3 loop reads CASSQAGSGGKQFF. The CDR3 nucleotides are TGCGCCAGCAGCCAAGCGGGCTCGGGGGGGAAGCAGTTCTTC.

This clone was seen a handful of times. V gene TRBV6-1 combines with J gene TRBJ1-5, with no clear D. This CDR3 region has 17 residues. CDR1 and CDR2 from the germline V gene are MNHNS and SASEGT. V was shortened by 0 bases and J by 1 base, with 13 bases between the two germline ends. The CDR3 reads CASSEALWAASNQPQHF. CDR3 bases: TGTGCCAGCAGTGAAGCGCTTTGGGCAGCAAGCAATCAGCCCCAGCATTTT.

This rearrangement joins TRBV18 to TRBJ1-5; the D gene is possibly TRBD1 (5 bases). The CDR3 has 16 residues. Germline values: CDR1 KGHSH, CDR2 LQKENI. Trimming removed 3 bases at V and 9 bases at J, with 21 bases between. As DNA, the CDR3 is TGTGCCAGCTCACCCGTCACGACAGACCCTAAGGGGCCCCAGCATTTT. This codes for CASSPVTTDPKGPQHF.

The V and J genes are TRBV27 and TRBJ2-7; D may be TRBD1 or TRBD2 (6 bases each). Trimming took off 5 bases at V and 9 bases at J, with 23 bases between the two ends. This CDR3 is 15 amino acids long. CDR1 MNHEY and CDR2 SMNVEV come from the germline V gene (reference sequence). The CDR3 sequence is CASSTLLGGPGVQYF. The DNA of the CDR3 is TGTGCCAGCAGTACCCTTTTAGGGGGGCCAGGAGTGCAGTACTTC.

V is TRBV2 and J is TRBJ1-5; D possibly corresponds to TRBD1 (5 bases). Germline loops: CDR1 SNHLY, CDR2 FYNNEI. Trimming stripped 8 bases from V and 7 bases from J, with 15 bases between. This CDR3 region has 13 residues. CDR3 sequence: CASRGQSGQPQHF. In nucleotides, the CDR3 is TGTGCCAGCCGAGGACAATCTGGACAGCCCCAGCATTTT.

This clone was found once. This chain connects TRBV19 to TRBJ2-5; TRBD2 might be the D (5 bases). V lost 6 bases and J 6 bases, leaving 26 bases between the germline ends. Germline V lookup: CDR1 LNHDA, CDR2 SQIVND (reference sequence). This CDR3 region has 17 residues. The CDR3 protein is CASSPSTGKAQGQTQYF. CDR3 sequence (DNA): TGTGCCAGTAGCCCGTCTACGGGGAAGGCCCAAGGTCAGACCCAGTACTTC.

The V call is TRBV23-1, the J call TRBJ2-5, with D unclear. TRBV23-1 is given ORF status, its function remaining uncertain. The CDR3 consists of 12 residues. The ends were cut back, 1 base at V and 8 bases at J, with 8 bases in the middle. As DNA, the CDR3 is TGCGCCAGCAGTCAATTTGACTTTACCCAGTACTTC. Translated: CASSQFDFTQYF.

The chain employs TRBV6-5 and TRBJ2-1; 10 bases are shared with TRBD2. Germline-derived CDR1 and CDR2 are MNHEY and SVGAGI. This CDR3 is built from 15 residues. The V gene end was trimmed by 6 bases and the J gene end by 8 bases; junction bases not matched to a gene: 10. The CDR3 region is CASRRTSGNGHEQFF. The DNA for the CDR3 is TGTGCCAGCAGACGCACTAGCGGGAACGGGCATGAGCAGTTCTTC.